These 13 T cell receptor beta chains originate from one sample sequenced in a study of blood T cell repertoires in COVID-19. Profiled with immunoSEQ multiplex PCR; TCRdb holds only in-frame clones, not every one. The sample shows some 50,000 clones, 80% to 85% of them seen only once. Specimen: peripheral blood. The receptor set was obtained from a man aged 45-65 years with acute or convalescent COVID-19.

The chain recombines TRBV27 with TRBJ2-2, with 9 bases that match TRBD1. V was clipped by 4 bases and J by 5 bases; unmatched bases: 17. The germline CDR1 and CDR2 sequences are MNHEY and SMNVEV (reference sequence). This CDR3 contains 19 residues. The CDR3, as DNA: TGTGCCAGCAGTTCCGTCCCTTCTCCTCACAGGGGGCGGACCGGGGAGCTGTTTTTT. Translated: CASSSVPSPHRGRTGELFF.

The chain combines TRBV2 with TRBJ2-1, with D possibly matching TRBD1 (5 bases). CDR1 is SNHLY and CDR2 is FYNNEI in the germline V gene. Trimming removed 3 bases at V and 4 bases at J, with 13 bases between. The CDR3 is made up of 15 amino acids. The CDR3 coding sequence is TGTGCCAGCAGTGAGGCCAGGGCCCCATACAATGAGCAGTTCTTC. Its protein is CASSEARAPYNEQFF.

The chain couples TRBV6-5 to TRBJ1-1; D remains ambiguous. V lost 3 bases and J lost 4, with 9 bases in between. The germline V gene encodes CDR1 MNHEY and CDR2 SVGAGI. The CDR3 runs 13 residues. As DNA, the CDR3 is TGTGCCAGCAGTTATTCGGGGTTCACTGAAGCTTTCTTT. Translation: CASSYSGFTEAFF.

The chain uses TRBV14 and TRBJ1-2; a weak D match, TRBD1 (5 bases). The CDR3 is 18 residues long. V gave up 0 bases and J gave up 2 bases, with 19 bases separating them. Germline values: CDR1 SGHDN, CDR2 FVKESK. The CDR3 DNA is TGTGCCAGCAGCCAAGAACTCCTGGGTGCAGGGTCGAACTATGGCTACACCTTC. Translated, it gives CASSQELLGAGSNYGYTF. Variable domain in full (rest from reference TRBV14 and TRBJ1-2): EAGVTQFPSHSVIEKGQTVTLRCDPISGHDNLYWYRRVMGKEIKFLLHFVKESKQDESGMPNNRFLAERTGGTYSTLKVQPAELEDSGVYFCASSQELLGAGSNYGYTFGSGTRLTVV.

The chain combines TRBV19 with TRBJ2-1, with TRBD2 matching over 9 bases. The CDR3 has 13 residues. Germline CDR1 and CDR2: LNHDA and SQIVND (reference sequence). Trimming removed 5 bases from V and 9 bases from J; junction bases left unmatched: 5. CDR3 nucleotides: TGTGCCAGTAGTGACCGACTAGCGGCTGAGCAGTTCTTC. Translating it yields CASSDRLAAEQFF. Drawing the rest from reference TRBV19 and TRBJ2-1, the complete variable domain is DGGITQSPKYLFRKEGQNVTLSCEQNLNHDAMYWYRQDPGQGLRLIYYSQIVNDFQKGDIAEGYSVSREKKESFPLTVTSAQKNPTAFYLCASSDRLAAEQFFGPGTRLTVL.

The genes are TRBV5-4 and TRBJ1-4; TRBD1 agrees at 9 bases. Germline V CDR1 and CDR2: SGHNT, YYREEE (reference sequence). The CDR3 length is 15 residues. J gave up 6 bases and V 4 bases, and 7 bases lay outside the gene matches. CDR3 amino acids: CASSTDRGMDEKLFF. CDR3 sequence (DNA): TGTGCCAGCAGCACAGACAGGGGGATGGATGAAAAACTGTTTTTT.

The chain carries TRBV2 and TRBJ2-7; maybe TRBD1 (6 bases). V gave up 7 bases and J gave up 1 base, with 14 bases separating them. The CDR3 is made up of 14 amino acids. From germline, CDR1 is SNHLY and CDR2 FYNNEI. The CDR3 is CASTDSIISYEQYF. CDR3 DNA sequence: TGTGCCAGCACGGACAGCATCATATCCTACGAGCAGTACTTC.

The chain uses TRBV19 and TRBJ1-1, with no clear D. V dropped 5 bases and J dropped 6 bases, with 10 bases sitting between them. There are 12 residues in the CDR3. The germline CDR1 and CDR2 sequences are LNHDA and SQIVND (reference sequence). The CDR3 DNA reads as TGTGCCAGTAGTTATGGTTTAGCTGAAGCTTTCTTT. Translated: CASSYGLAEAFF.

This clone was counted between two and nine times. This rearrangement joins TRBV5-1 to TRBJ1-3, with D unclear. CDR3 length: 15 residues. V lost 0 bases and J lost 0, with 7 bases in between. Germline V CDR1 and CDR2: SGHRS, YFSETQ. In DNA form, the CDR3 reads TGCGCCAGCAGCTTGGCCGCAGGCTCTGGAAACACCATATATTTT. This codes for CASSLAAGSGNTIYF.

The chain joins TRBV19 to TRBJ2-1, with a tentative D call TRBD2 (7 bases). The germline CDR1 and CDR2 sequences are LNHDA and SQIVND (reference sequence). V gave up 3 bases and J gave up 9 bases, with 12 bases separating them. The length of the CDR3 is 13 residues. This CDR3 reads CASSIAGEGEQFF. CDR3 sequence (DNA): TGTGCCAGTAGTATCGCAGGGGAGGGTGAGCAGTTCTTC. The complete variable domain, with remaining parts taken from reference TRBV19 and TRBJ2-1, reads DGGITQSPKYLFRKEGQNVTLSCEQNLNHDAMYWYRQDPGQGLRLIYYSQIVNDFQKGDIAEGYSVSREKKESFPLTVTSAQKNPTAFYLCASSIAGEGEQFFGPGTRLTVL.

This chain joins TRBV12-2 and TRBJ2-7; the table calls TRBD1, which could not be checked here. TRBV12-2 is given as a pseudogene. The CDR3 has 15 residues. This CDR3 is CASRLDRGGTYEQYF. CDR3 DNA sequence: TGTGCAAGTCGCCTCGACAGGGGGGGAACCTACGAGCAGTACTTC.

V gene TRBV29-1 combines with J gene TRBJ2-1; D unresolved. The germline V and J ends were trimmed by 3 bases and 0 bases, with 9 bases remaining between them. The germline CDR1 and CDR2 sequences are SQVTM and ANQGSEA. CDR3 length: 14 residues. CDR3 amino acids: CSVEERHSYNEQFF. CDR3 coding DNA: TGCAGCGTTGAGGAGCGCCACTCCTACAATGAGCAGTTCTTC.

The CDR3 bases are TGTGCCAGCGGGGAGGGAAACACCATATATTTT. It codes for CASGEGNTIYF. The rearrangement links TRBV7-9 to TRBJ1-3; D is unresolved. The germline V and J ends were trimmed by 8 bases and 4 bases, with 6 bases remaining between them. Germline V gene lookup returns CDR1 SEHNR and CDR2 FQNEAQ (reference sequence). This CDR3 is 11 amino acids long.